This T cell receptor (beta chain) was sequenced for a study of blood T cell repertoires in COVID-19. Study-level information: T cells, B-cell-depleted T cells, or PBMCs supplied cDNA or gDNA.

Authors' processing steps: Estimated nucleated cell counts came from reference gene primer amplification. The data were produced by immunoSEQ multiplex PCR, yet TCRdb's version contains in-frame clones alone and is incomplete. The V and J calls and clone size are taken from that table; D and trimming were inferred from the DNA. The repertoire has roughly 120,000 clones, around 89% of them found once; the top ten carry under 35%. V was pared by 7 bases and J by 2 bases, with 17 bases between. CDR1 and CDR2 (germline): LNHDA, SQIVND (reference sequence). There are 15 residues in the CDR3. Sequencing was performed on peripheral blood. The receptor's source is a man aged 65 to 85 with active or convalescent COVID-19. V is TRBV19 and J is TRBJ2-5; D is possibly TRBD2 (5 bases). As DNA, the CDR3 is TGTGCCAGTACCGCGGGCGGATCCCTTCAAGAGACCCAGTACTTC. This sequence encodes CASTAGGSLQETQYF. Drawing the rest from reference TRBV19 and TRBJ2-5, the complete variable domain is DGGITQSPKYLFRKEGQNVTLSCEQNLNHDAMYWYRQDPGQGLRLIYYSQIVNDFQKGDIAEGYSVSREKKESFPLTVTSAQKNPTAFYLCASTAGGSLQETQYFGPGTRLLVL.